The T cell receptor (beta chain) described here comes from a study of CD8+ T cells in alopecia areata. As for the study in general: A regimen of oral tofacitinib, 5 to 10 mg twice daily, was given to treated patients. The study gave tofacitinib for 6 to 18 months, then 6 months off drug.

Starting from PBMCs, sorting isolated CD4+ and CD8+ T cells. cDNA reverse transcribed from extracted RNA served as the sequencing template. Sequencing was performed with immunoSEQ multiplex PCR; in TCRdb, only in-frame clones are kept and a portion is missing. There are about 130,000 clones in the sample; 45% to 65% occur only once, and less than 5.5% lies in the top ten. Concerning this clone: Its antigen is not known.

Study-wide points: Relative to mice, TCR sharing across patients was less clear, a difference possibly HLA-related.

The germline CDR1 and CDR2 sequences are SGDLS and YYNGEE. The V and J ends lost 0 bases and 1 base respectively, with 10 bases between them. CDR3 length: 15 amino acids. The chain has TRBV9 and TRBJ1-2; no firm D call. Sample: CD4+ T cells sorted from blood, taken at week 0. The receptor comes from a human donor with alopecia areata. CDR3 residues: CASSVGRVNNYGYTF. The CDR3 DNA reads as TGTGCCAGCAGCGTAGGGAGGGTTAATAACTATGGCTACACCTTC. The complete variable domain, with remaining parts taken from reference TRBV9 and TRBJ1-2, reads DSGVTQTPKHLITATGQRVTLRCSPRSGDLSVYWYQQSLDQGLQFLIQYYNGEERAKGNILERFSAQQFPDLHSELNLSSLELGDSALYFCASSVGRVNNYGYTFGSGTRLTVV.